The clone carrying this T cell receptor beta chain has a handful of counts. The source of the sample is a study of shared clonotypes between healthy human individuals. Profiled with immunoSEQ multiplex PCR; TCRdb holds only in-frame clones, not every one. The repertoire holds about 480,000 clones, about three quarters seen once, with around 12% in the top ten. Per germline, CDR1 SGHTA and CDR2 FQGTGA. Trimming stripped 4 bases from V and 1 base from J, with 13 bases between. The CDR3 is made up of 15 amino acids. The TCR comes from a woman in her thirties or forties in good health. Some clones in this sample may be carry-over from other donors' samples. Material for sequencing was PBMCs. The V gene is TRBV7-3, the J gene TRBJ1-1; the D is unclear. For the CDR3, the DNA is TGTGCCAGCAGCTCCCCTGAGCGAGGGAACACTGAAGCTTTCTTT. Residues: CASSSPERGNTEAFF. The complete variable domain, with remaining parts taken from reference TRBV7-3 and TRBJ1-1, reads GAGVSQTPSNKVTEKGKYVELRCDPISGHTALYWYRQSLGQGPEFLIYFQGTGAADDSGLPNDRFFAVRPEGSVSTLKIQRTERGDSAVYLCASSSPERGNTEAFFGQGTRLTVV.